These 8 T cell receptor beta chains share one sample of origin, sequenced in a study of T cells in Graves' hyperthyroidism and ophthalmopathy (dated by TCRdb to between 2018 and 2021). The method was multiplex PCR. Sequencing was performed on an Illumina HiSeq 2000. TCR beta CDR3 regions were amplified from RNA transcripts. For the first round of RT-PCR on the TCR CDR3, the HTBI primer set was used together with the Qiagen OneStep RT-PCR kit. Clones were called with MiXCR by TCRdb after fastp trimmed the public reads at Q25, and only in-frame beta chains were retained. Rows are combined by CDR3 protein, so each entry shows the most common genes and DNA. Here the sample has nearly 750,000 distinct CDR3 sequences; 35% occur a single time. The biggest ten clones account for about a third of the sample. The sequenced material came from blood. These receptors originate from a woman aged 40 to 50 with Graves' hyperthyroidism.

This chain connects TRBV29-1 to TRBJ2-5; D may match TRBD1 or TRBD2 (5 bases each). This CDR3 has 12 residues. Germline V CDR1 and CDR2: SQVTM, ANQGSEA. Trimming removed 4 bases from V and 4 bases from J, with 10 bases in between. CDR3 region: CSVGGSSETQYF. CDR3 nucleotide sequence: TGCAGCGTTGGGGGGTCGTCAGAGACCCAGTACTTC.

The CDR3 reads CASSAGVAGANVLTF. The CDR3 DNA follows: TGTGCCAGCAGCGCGGGGGTAGCTGGGGCCAACGTCCTGACTTTC. The chain has TRBV9 and TRBJ2-6, with D tentatively TRBD2 (6 bases). CDR3 length equals 15 residues. Germline-derived CDR1 and CDR2 are SGDLS and YYNGEE. V lost 3 bases, J lost 2 bases, and 9 bases lay in between.

This clonotype has a count of ten or more. This chain links TRBV20-1 with TRBJ1-2; 11 bases match TRBD1. The V and J ends lost 6 bases and 6 bases, in that order; junction bases with no gene match: 6. CDR3 length: 13 residues. Germline values: CDR1 DFQATT, CDR2 SNEGSKA (reference sequence). The CDR3 bases are TGCAGTGCCCCGGGACAGGGGGAGGATGGCTACACCTTC. Translation gives CSAPGQGEDGYTF.

Comment on this clonotype: Just one base apart from a much larger clone, this may be a read error. V is TRBV6-1 and J is TRBJ2-5; maybe TRBD2 (6 bases). CDR3 length equals 14 residues. Trimming took off 2 bases at V and 1 base at J, with 8 bases between the two ends. The germline V gene encodes CDR1 MNHNS and CDR2 SASEGT. DNA of the CDR3: TGTGCCAGCAGTGAAATGCGGGGCCAAGAGACCCAGTACTTC. The encoded protein is CASSEMRGQETQYF.

This clonotype was found a few times. This chain connects TRBV5-6 to TRBJ2-7; no firm D call. This CDR3 region has 13 residues. Germline V gene lookup returns CDR1 SGHDT and CDR2 YYEEEE. V lost 0 bases and J lost 3, with 7 bases in between. CDR3 amino acids: CASSLDSDYEQYF. CDR3 in DNA: TGTGCCAGCAGCTTGGACTCAGACTACGAGCAGTACTTC.

This clonotype was counted between two and nine times. The V call is TRBV11-2, the J call TRBJ1-2, with TRBD1 as a possible D gene (5 bases). The V end was cut by 5 bases, the J end by 1 base, with 14 bases between. Germline V gene lookup returns CDR1 SGHAT and CDR2 FQNNGV. The CDR3 consists of 15 residues. CDR3 in amino acids: CASSQDLTDNYGYTF. CDR3 coding DNA: TGTGCCAGCAGCCAAGACCTGACAGATAACTATGGCTACACCTTC.

The V gene is TRBV7-7, the J gene TRBJ2-2, with D hard to call. This CDR3 contains 16 residues. The ends were cut back, 5 bases at V and 0 bases at J, with 13 bases in the middle. The germline V gene has CDR1 SSHAT and CDR2 FNYEAQ (reference sequence). The CDR3: CASSPPWGTNTGELFF. In DNA, the CDR3 is TGTGCCAGCAGCCCCCCATGGGGAACGAACACCGGGGAGCTGTTTTTT.

This clonotype has just a few counts. V gene TRBV12-3 or TRBV12-4 combines with J gene TRBJ1-1; D not resolved. The length of the CDR3 is 14 residues. Trimming stripped 7 bases from V and 12 bases from J, with 24 bases between. The CDR3 nucleotides are TGTGCCAGCAATCCCCGTCCCCCCACAGAGCGCCCTTTCTTT. Amino acid sequence: CASNPRPPTERPFF.